The subject of this entry is one T cell receptor (beta chain). The sample is drawn from a study of blood T cell repertoires in COVID-19. Overall study context: The origin of the acute and convalescent COVID-19 samples was the United States, Italy and Spain. Sources were T cells, B-cell-depleted T cells, or PBMCs; the material itself was cDNA or gDNA.

Trimming removed 5 bases at V and 4 bases at J, with 15 bases between. Germline assignment: CDR1 LNHDA and CDR2 SQIVND (reference sequence). This CDR3 is built from 14 residues. TCRdb's table, derived via immunoSEQ multiplex PCR, lists solely in-frame clones and lacks some. There are around 160,000 clones in the sample; roughly four fifths occur only once, and 13% to 15% lies in the top ten. This receptor was obtained from a human donor with acute or convalescent COVID-19. The donor label of this sample is uncertain. V gene TRBV19 combines with J gene TRBJ2-7; a possible D gene is TRBD2 (6 bases). Input material: peripheral blood. For the CDR3, the DNA is TGTGCCAGTAGTTCCCAGGGACTCCCTTACGAGCAGTACTTC. It specifies CASSSQGLPYEQYF.